The present T cell receptor (beta chain) was sequenced within a study of control samples from healthy donors and cancer patients (dated by TCRdb to the early 2020s). Measured from the cysteine to the phenylalanine, the CDR3 is 19 residues long. Only the CDR3 region is kept as DNA, spanning 57 bases read in frame from base 1. V and J are trimmed by 5 bases and 4 bases, and the gene matches miss 17 bases of the junction. The germline V gene encodes CDR1 SNHLY and CDR2 FYNNEI. The library was obtained by the immunoSEQ multiplex PCR assay. TCRdb limited this immuneACCESS table to in-frame rearrangements with V and J called. A share of clones is missing; checked studies link under half to unresolved V genes, and the rest is unexplained. The sample yields about 130,000 clones; approximately 92% were counted once. The ten largest clones add up to roughly 2.1% of the sample. With regard to this clone: The antigen it recognizes is unknown. Within one base of it there is no much larger clone, and no base qualities were kept.

This clonotype was obtained from a woman between 45 and 60 years old in good health. The rearranged chain carries TRBV2 and TRBJ2-7, with 13 bases matching TRBD2. The sample was blood. The DNA reads TGTGCCAGCAGTTGCCTCATGGGACTAGCGGGGAAGTACCCATACGAGCAGTACTTC. This yields the protein CASSCLMGLAGKYPYEQYF.